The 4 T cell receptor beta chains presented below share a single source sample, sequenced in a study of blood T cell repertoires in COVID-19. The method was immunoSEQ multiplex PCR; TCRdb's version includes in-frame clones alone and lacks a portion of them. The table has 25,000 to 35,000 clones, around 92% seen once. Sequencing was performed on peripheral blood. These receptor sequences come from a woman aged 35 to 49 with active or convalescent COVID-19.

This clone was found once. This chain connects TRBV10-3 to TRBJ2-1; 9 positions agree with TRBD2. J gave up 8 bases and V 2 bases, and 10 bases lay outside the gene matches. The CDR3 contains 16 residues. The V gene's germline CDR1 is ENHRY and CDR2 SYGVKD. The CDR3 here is CAISELGASGTYEQFF. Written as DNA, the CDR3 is TGTGCCATCAGTGAGCTCGGGGCTAGCGGGACTTATGAGCAGTTCTTC.

The CDR3 DNA reads as TGTGCCAGCAGCTTGGTTGGGGTGCTAGCGGGTTACAATGAGCAGTTCTTC. It is translated as CASSLVGVLAGYNEQFF. The chain uses TRBV5-6 and TRBJ2-1; 8 nucleotides align to TRBD2. This CDR3 spans 17 amino acids. Losses at the gene ends were 0 bases for V and 4 bases for J; bases not matched to a gene: 9. The V gene's germline CDR1 is SGHDT and CDR2 YYEEEE.

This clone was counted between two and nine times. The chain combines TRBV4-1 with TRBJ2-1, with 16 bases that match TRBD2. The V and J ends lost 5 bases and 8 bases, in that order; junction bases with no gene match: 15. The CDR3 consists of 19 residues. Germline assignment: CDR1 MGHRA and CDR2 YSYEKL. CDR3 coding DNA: TGCGCCAGCAGCTCACCGGGACTAGCGGGAGGGGTGGGTAGAGATGAGCAGTTCTTC. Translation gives CASSSPGLAGGVGRDEQFF.

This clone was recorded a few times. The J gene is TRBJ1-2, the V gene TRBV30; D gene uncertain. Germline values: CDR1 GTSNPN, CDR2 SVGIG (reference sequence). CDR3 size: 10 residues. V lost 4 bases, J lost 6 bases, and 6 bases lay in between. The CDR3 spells CAWNSDGYTF. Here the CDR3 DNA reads TGTGCCTGGAACAGTGATGGCTACACCTTC.